This T cell receptor (beta chain) appears in the sequencing data of a study of T cell repertoires in cytomegalovirus infection. A word on this clonotype: Its antigen is not known.

TCRdb re-analysed the reads in MiXCR, keeping a single row per CDR3 protein. The table lists hundreds of thousands of distinct CDR3 sequences, under 40% of them singletons. Per germline, CDR1 ENHRY and CDR2 SYGVKD. This CDR3 contains 17 residues. With 5 bases clipped from V and 0 bases from J, the junction kept 10 bases outside the gene matches. Regarding the study as a whole: Cumulative frequency of public TCR beta families picked out carriers of CMV plus the relevant HLA.

V and J are TRBV10-3 and TRBJ1-1; 9 bases fit TRBD1. The TCR comes from a human donor in good health (CMV status not recorded). Some clones in this sample may be carry-over from other donors' samples. The specimen was cultured CD8+ T cells from PBMCs, collected from culture after CMV antigen stimulation. CDR3 residues: CAISKTGGEVMNTEAFF. In DNA form, the CDR3 reads TGTGCCATCAGTAAGACAGGGGGTGAAGTCATGAACACTGAAGCTTTCTTT.